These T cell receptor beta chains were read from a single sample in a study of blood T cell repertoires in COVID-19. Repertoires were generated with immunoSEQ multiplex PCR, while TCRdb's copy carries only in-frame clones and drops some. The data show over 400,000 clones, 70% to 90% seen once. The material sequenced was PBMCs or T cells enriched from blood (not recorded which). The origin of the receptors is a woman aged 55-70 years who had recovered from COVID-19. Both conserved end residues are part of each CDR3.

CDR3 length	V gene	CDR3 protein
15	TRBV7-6	CASTISTGRDEKLFF
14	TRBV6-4	CASSVGTGNEKLFF
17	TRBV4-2	CASSQVALSGGADEQYF
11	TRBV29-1	CSVRQGRKLFF
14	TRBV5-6	CASSAARVNEKLFF
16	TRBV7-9	CASSLAGGTANQPQHF
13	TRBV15	CATSRDSFNEQFF
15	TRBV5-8	CASSWQGMGLGELFF
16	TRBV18	CASTRDRGRDTGELFF
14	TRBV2	CASSVLGAGDGYTF
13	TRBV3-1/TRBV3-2	CASSQVQGGEQYF
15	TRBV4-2	CASSQDPVPNQPQHF
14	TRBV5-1	CASSLGDSTNEQFF
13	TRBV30	CALTTGENEKLFF
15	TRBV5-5	CASSPYRGENQPQHF
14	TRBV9	CASSVQGDNQPQHF
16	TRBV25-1	CASSPPQQGALASYTF
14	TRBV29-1	CSVALAGSSVFYTF
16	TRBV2	CASSDRSGQLNQPQHF
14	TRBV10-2	CASRVDRGWYGYTF
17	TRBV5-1	CASSLVRGPYSYNEQFF
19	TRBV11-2	CASRTPGRGPSSGANVLTF
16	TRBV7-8	CASSLGRQILSYEQYF
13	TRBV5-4	CASSPQGGEKLFF
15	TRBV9	CASSVATGTDYGYTF
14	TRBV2	CASSVTRLGNTIYF
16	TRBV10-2	CASSESGANSYNEQFF
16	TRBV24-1	CATSDRDRDRSDTQYF
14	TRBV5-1	CASSPGQSTDTQYF
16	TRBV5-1	CASSFLGGWAYNEQFF
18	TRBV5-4	CASSLGLASGALSYEQYF
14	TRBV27	CASSPGQTYTEAFF
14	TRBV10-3	CAISDRGGVETQYF
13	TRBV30	CAWSQGGPYEQYF
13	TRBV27	CASSFVGVGELFF
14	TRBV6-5	CASSPGPLTTPIVF
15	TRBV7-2	CASSLGAGGYNEQFF
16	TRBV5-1	CASSLGGGESKNIQYF
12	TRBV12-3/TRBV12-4	CASSRDFDEQYF
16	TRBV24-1	CATSDWRAAGYNEQFF
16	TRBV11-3	CASSLGLAVNTGELFF
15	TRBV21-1	CASSKRHRAQETQYF
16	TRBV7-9	CASLGLAGAYTGELFF
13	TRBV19	CASAGLLNTEAFF
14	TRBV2	CASSPQGAHTEAFF
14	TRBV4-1	CASSQVTGGDTIYF
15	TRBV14	CASSQDPGGGSPLHF
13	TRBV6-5	CASSGTAHEKLFF
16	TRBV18	CASSSMTGPLSYGYTF